These T cell receptor beta chains were read from a single sample in a study of T cell repertoires in cytomegalovirus infection. TCRdb re-derived calls from the reads in MiXCR, one entry per CDR3 protein. The sample carries about 440,000 distinct CDR3 sequences, approximately 31% recorded once. Sequencing input: PBMCs. Receptors originate from a human donor in good health (CMV status not recorded). Some clones in this sample may be carry-over from other donors' samples. CDR3s include the opening cysteine and the closing phenylalanine or tryptophan. The order of the fields is CDR3 protein, V gene.

CDR3aa: CASMLRGRADTEAFF
v_gene: TRBV7-8

CDR3aa: CSVAQMNTEAFF
v_gene: TRBV29-1

CDR3aa: CAISDIRDRGGQPQHF
v_gene: TRBV10-3

CDR3aa: CASSQGHQETQYF
v_gene: TRBV7-7

CDR3aa: CASSLSIFQGTGELFF
v_gene: TRBV27

CDR3aa: CASSLIVRTSGEPYQETQYF
v_gene: TRBV7-8

CDR3aa: CASSPDSRSNQPQHF
v_gene: TRBV7-2

CDR3aa: CASSPRDQFTDTQYF
v_gene: TRBV7-9

CDR3aa: CASSPYAGISASDTIYF
v_gene: TRBV9

CDR3aa: CSARSGGLAKNIQYF
v_gene: TRBV20-1

CDR3aa: CASSLKRGTQETQYF
v_gene: TRBV11-1

CDR3aa: CASKGQANTEAFF
v_gene: TRBV5-4

CDR3aa: CASSTPPTENYDYTF
v_gene: TRBV7-2

CDR3aa: CASSQNLRGGNTIYF
v_gene: TRBV7-2

CDR3aa: CASSQVLGYQPQHF
v_gene: TRBV4-1

CDR3aa: CASSDPGRHGYTF
v_gene: TRBV5-1

CDR3aa: CASSLEVEQGYQETQYF
v_gene: TRBV7-2

CDR3aa: CAITLTSGGQPQHF
v_gene: TRBV12-3/TRBV12-4

CDR3aa: CAWKGYNSPLHF
v_gene: TRBV30

CDR3aa: CASSLGRSGVGVGSPLHF
v_gene: TRBV7-8

CDR3aa: CSAAPGTGPNSPLHF
v_gene: TRBV20-1

CDR3aa: CASSPHPGQSPGELFF
v_gene: TRBV7-2

CDR3aa: CATSRDRMNTEAFF
v_gene: TRBV15

CDR3aa: CASSDRNQGSNEKLFF
v_gene: TRBV12-3/TRBV12-4

CDR3aa: CASSLRTGGIGSYNEQFF
v_gene: TRBV7-4

CDR3aa: CASSLRAGDYNEQFF
v_gene: TRBV5-4

CDR3aa: CASSIGGGDTEAFF
v_gene: TRBV19

CDR3aa: CASSSSVGTRVYNEQFF
v_gene: TRBV7-9

CDR3aa: CASSHAVNTEAFF
v_gene: TRBV3-1

CDR3aa: CSARDGAGSQGYTF
v_gene: TRBV20-1

CDR3aa: CASSLDKRGRNTGELFF
v_gene: TRBV5-4

CDR3aa: CASILAGGLNTDAFF
v_gene: TRBV6-6

CDR3aa: CASSFMTGGQETQYF
v_gene: TRBV4-1

CDR3aa: CASSWNRGNEKLFF
v_gene: TRBV5-5

CDR3aa: CASSPYGTAIDATNEKLFF
v_gene: TRBV18

CDR3aa: CASSLRSADEQFF
v_gene: TRBV11-2

CDR3aa: CASSTGVAISTQYF
v_gene: TRBV6-1

CDR3aa: CASSTRRTGTTGTDTQYF
v_gene: TRBV6-2/TRBV6-3

CDR3aa: CASSSGRSSNEQFF
v_gene: TRBV7-2

CDR3aa: CATSRAKGVDTF
v_gene: TRBV15

CDR3aa: CSALGPGADNEQFF
v_gene: TRBV20-1

CDR3aa: CASSLTGTGANVLTF
v_gene: TRBV19

CDR3aa: CASSLGSGLGTFF
v_gene: TRBV28

CDR3aa: CATSEGGDPTNGDTQYF
v_gene: TRBV24-1

CDR3aa: CASRRETGGTYEQYF
v_gene: TRBV6-1

CDR3aa: CASSESTRGTDTQYF
v_gene: TRBV10-2

CDR3aa: CASRKEGESPLHF
v_gene: TRBV2

CDR3aa: CASSRDALNTEAFF
v_gene: TRBV2

CDR3aa: CSVDGRSGRGNTEAFF
v_gene: TRBV29-1

CDR3aa: CASSHRDGPNSPLHF
v_gene: TRBV7-2

CDR3aa: CASSLMASSSDTQYF
v_gene: TRBV7-3

CDR3aa: CASSTDSYNQPQHF
v_gene: TRBV7-9

CDR3aa: CASGVGTRAGYTF
v_gene: TRBV27

CDR3aa: CASSTQGGIYEQYF
v_gene: TRBV7-2

CDR3aa: CASSFSGRFYEQYF
v_gene: TRBV27

CDR3aa: CASSLGTQYF
v_gene: TRBV12-3/TRBV12-4

CDR3aa: CASSAGLAGGTDTQYF
v_gene: TRBV7-9

CDR3aa: CASCLTSGGYGYTF
v_gene: TRBV10-2

CDR3aa: CASSLLLGGYEQYF
v_gene: TRBV28